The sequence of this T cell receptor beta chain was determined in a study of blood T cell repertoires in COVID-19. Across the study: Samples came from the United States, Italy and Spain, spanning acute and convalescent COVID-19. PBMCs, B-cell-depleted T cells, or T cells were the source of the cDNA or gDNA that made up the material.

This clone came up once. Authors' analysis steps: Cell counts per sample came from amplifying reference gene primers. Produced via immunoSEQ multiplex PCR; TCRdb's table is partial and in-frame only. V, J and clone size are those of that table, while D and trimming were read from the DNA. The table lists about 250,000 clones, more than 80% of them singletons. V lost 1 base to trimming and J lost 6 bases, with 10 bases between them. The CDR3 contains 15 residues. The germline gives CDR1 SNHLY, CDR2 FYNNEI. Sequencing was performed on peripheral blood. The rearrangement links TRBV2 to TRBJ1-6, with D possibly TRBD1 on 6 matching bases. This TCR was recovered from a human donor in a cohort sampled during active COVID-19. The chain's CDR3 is CASSEDRAPNSPLHF. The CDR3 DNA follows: TGTGCCAGCAGTGAAGACAGGGCTCCTAATTCACCCCTCCACTTT.